The 32 T cell receptor beta chains listed next were all sequenced from one sample in a study of blood T cell repertoires in COVID-19 (dated by TCRdb to about 2020). Libraries were made using the immunoSEQ multiplex PCR assay. TCRdb carries this immuneACCESS record with in-frame sequences only. Its versions omit some clonotypes, under half of them owing to an unresolved V gene in the studies checked, with the rest unexplained. A total of 90,000 to 120,000 clones appear in this sample, roughly 90% of them only once. The leading ten clones occupy 4.9% of the sample. The sequenced sample was peripheral blood. Receptors were obtained from a man in his forties or fifties with active or convalescent COVID-19.

A word on this clone: This sample also contains other DNA sequences that code for the same CDR3. This chain connects TRBV28 to TRBJ2-1, with 13 bases that match TRBD2. This CDR3 contains 15 residues. The germline V gene has CDR1 MDHEN and CDR2 SYDVKM. V lost 5 bases and J lost 8; bases outside the gene matches: 6. The CDR3 spells CASSLGLAGEDEQFF. The CDR3 nucleotides are TGTGCCAGCAGTCTCGGACTAGCGGGAGAGGATGAGCAGTTCTTC.

The gene calls are TRBV28 and TRBJ1-5; D might be TRBD1 (6 bases). The V end lost 5 bases, the J end lost 6 bases, and 23 bases lay between the germline ends. This CDR3 has 17 amino acids. Germline CDR1 and CDR2: MDHEN and SYDVKM. CDR3 DNA sequence: TGTGCCAGCAGTACCGTACTTAATCAGGGGTACGGTCAGCCCCAGCATTTT. It yields the protein CASSTVLNQGYGQPQHF.

The gene calls are TRBV11-2 and TRBJ1-2; no definite D call. Germline lookup yields CDR1 SGHAT and CDR2 FQNNGV. The CDR3 covers 14 residues. V was trimmed by 2 bases and J by 4 bases, leaving 11 bases between them. CDR3 bases: TGTGCCAGCAGCTTAAGTAGAGGGCCCTATGGCTACACCTTC. Protein sequence: CASSLSRGPYGYTF.

This clone appeared a single time. The rearrangement uses TRBV7-3 and TRBJ2-5; 7 bases align to TRBD2. The CDR3 totals 13 residues. The germline V gene encodes CDR1 SGHTA and CDR2 FQGTGA. With V trimmed by 11 bases and J by 1 base, 7 bases remained unmatched. CDR3 coding DNA: TGTGCCTCATCGCTAGCGGTCCAAGAGACCCAGTACTTC. This encodes CASSLAVQETQYF. Variable domain in full (rest from reference TRBV7-3 and TRBJ2-5): GAGVSQTPSNKVTEKGKYVELRCDPISGHTALYWYRQSLGQGPEFLIYFQGTGAADDSGLPNDRFFAVRPEGSVSTLKIQRTERGDSAVYLCASSLAVQETQYFGPGTRLLVL.

The chain has TRBV7-2 and TRBJ2-2; maybe TRBD2 (6 bases). Trimming removed 2 bases from V and 11 bases from J, with 12 bases in between. CDR1 is SGHTA and CDR2 is FQGNSA in the germline V gene. The CDR3 length is 13 residues. CDR3 in amino acids: CASSLLLAGELFF. CDR3 nucleotide sequence: TGTGCCAGCAGCTTATTGCTTGCGGGAGAGCTGTTTTTT.

The gene calls are TRBV25-1 and TRBJ2-1; TRBD2 agrees at 8 bases. Germline CDR1 MGHDK, CDR2 SYGVNS. V was clipped by 4 bases and J by 8 bases; unmatched bases: 10. The CDR3 covers 15 residues. CDR3 protein: CASSGTSGRGYEQFF. CDR3 nucleotide sequence: TGTGCCAGCAGTGGAACCAGCGGGAGAGGTTATGAGCAGTTCTTC.

In this sample, this clone turned up a few times. The chain uses TRBV6-5 and TRBJ2-7; the D gene is possibly TRBD2 (5 bases). CDR3 size: 15 residues. Deletions cut 0 bases from V and 0 bases from J, with 9 bases between. Germline lookup yields CDR1 MNHEY and CDR2 SVGAGI. CDR3 region: CASSYSPRGSYEQYF. CDR3 bases: TGTGCCAGCAGTTACTCTCCCCGGGGCTCCTACGAGCAGTACTTC.

The rearrangement uses TRBV10-3 and TRBJ2-1, with 7 nucleotides matching TRBD2. V was clipped by 2 bases and J by 4 bases; unmatched bases: 5. Looked up from germline, CDR1 is ENHRY and CDR2 is SYGVKD. The CDR3 consists of 15 residues. In DNA, the CDR3 is TGTGCCATCAGTGAGGGGGGAGGGTTTTACAATGAGCAGTTCTTC. It yields the protein CAISEGGGFYNEQFF.

The rearrangement links TRBV12-3 or TRBV12-4 to TRBJ2-1, with TRBD1 as a possible D gene (5 bases). Trimming removed 2 bases at V and 9 bases at J, with 11 bases between. The CDR3 contains 13 residues. CDR3: CASSLTQTVEQFF. Here the CDR3 DNA reads TGTGCCAGCAGTTTAACCCAGACAGTTGAGCAGTTCTTC.

The CDR3 loop is CASSLQGYGYTF. CDR3 coding DNA: TGTGCCAGCAGCCTACAGGGCTATGGCTACACCTTC. V is TRBV7-2 and J is TRBJ1-2; TRBD1 is a possible D gene (6 bases). The CDR3 runs to 12 residues. The V end was cut by 5 bases, the J end by 4 bases, with 8 bases between. Looked up from germline, CDR1 is SGHTA and CDR2 is FQGNSA.

The V gene is TRBV9, the J gene TRBJ2-3; tentative D call: TRBD1 (6 bases). V lost 1 base to trimming and J lost 4 bases, with 19 bases between them. Germline CDR1 and CDR2: SGDLS and YYNGEE. This CDR3 has 17 amino acids. This chain's CDR3 is CASSVRQDPQDSDTQYF. In DNA, the CDR3 is TGTGCCAGCAGCGTAAGACAGGACCCTCAGGATTCAGATACGCAGTATTTT. Based on the CDR3 plus reference TRBV9 and TRBJ2-3, the full variable domain is DSGVTQTPKHLITATGQRVTLRCSPRSGDLSVYWYQQSLDQGLQFLIQYYNGEERAKGNILERFSAQQFPDLHSELNLSSLELGDSALYFCASSVRQDPQDSDTQYFGPGTRLTVL.

This clone has only a few counts. The V and J genes are TRBV19 and TRBJ1-5, with D possibly being TRBD1 (6 bases). The CDR3 length is 17 residues. V was pared by 1 base and J by 0 bases, with 13 bases between. The germline gives CDR1 LNHDA, CDR2 SQIVND (reference sequence). As DNA, the CDR3 is TGTGCCAGTAGTATAGGGGGGGGCGCCCATAGCAATCAGCCCCAGCATTTT. Its translation is CASSIGGGAHSNQPQHF. Variable domain in full (rest from reference TRBV19 and TRBJ1-5): DGGITQSPKYLFRKEGQNVTLSCEQNLNHDAMYWYRQDPGQGLRLIYYSQIVNDFQKGDIAEGYSVSREKKESFPLTVTSAQKNPTAFYLCASSIGGGAHSNQPQHFGDGTRLSIL.

The chain carries TRBV3-1 (or the pseudogene TRBV3-2) and TRBJ2-1; TRBD2 aligns across 10 bases. Trimming at V came to 5 bases and at J to 16 bases, leaving 8 bases not matched to a gene. CDR1 and CDR2 (germline): LGHDT, YNNKEL (reference sequence). The CDR3 loop spans 12 amino acids. In nucleotides, the CDR3 is TGTGCCAGCAGCTCTCCCGGGACTAGCGCCTTCTTC. Translated, it gives CASSSPGTSAFF.

This sequence joins TRBV10-2 and TRBJ2-1; D gene uncertain. This CDR3 is 16 amino acids long. V dropped 3 bases and J dropped 8 bases, with 20 bases sitting between them. Germline CDR1 WSHSY, CDR2 SAAADI. The CDR3 is CASSDPPLVRVDEQFF. The CDR3 DNA reads TGCGCCAGCAGTGACCCTCCCCTAGTTCGTGTTGATGAGCAGTTCTTC.

The chain is built from TRBV28 and TRBJ1-2; 8 bases match TRBD1. In germline, CDR1 is MDHEN, CDR2 SYDVKM. CDR3 length equals 15 residues. With V trimmed by 11 bases and J by 1 base, 12 bases remained unmatched. The CDR3 region has the DNA TGTGCCGGGAGTGAGGGGACAGGTTTTAACTATGGCTACACCTTC. Translated: CAGSEGTGFNYGYTF.

CDR3 amino acids: CASSRGGEAFF. The CDR3 nucleotides are TGTGCCAGCAGTCGCGGGGGAGAAGCTTTCTTT. J is TRBJ1-1 and V is TRBV12-3 or TRBV12-4, with D maybe TRBD1 (5 bases). With 5 bases removed from V and 8 bases from J, the gap between germline ends came to 9 bases. The CDR3 has 11 residues.

The V gene is TRBV4-1, the J gene TRBJ2-7, with 9 bases fitting TRBD1. Unmatched junction bases numbered 4, after V lost 1 base and J lost 3 bases. The length of the CDR3 is 15 residues. CDR1 MGHRA and CDR2 YSYEKL come from the germline V gene. CDR3 coding DNA: TGCGCCAGCAGCCAAGGGGGACAGGGAGTCTACGAGCAGTACTTC. As protein: CASSQGGQGVYEQYF.

The chain uses TRBV4-1 and TRBJ2-5, with TRBD2 identical over 8 bases. The CDR3 has 18 residues. CDR1 is MGHRA, CDR2 YSYEKL, per germline. The V and J ends lost 0 bases and 7 bases, in that order; junction bases with no gene match: 16. The CDR3 nucleotides read TGCGCCAGCAGCCAAGAAGTTATTAGGGGACTAGGGGTAGGGACCCAGTACTTC. Its protein product is CASSQEVIRGLGVGTQYF.

Only one count was recorded for this clone. This rearrangement joins TRBV7-6 to TRBJ1-4, with TRBD1 identical over 12 bases. With V trimmed by 5 bases and J by 10 bases, 2 bases remained unmatched. Germline V lookup: CDR1 SGHVS, CDR2 FNYEAQ. The CDR3 runs 13 residues. The CDR3 loop reads CASSGTGGGKLFF. The CDR3 nucleotides are TGTGCCAGCAGCGGGACAGGGGGCGGAAAACTGTTTTTT.

This clone was observed once. The CDR3 DNA reads as TGTGCCAGCTCACCGGGACAGACCTACGAGCAGTACTTC. Encoded protein: CASSPGQTYEQYF. The genes are TRBV18 and TRBJ2-7; 7 bases are shared with TRBD1. Germline V CDR1 and CDR2: KGHSH, LQKENI. This CDR3 contains 13 residues. V gave up 3 bases and J gave up 2 bases; unmatched junction bases: 1.

The chain is built from TRBV6-5 and TRBJ2-7; maybe TRBD2 (5 bases). Trimming stripped 5 bases from V and 7 bases from J, with 9 bases between. This CDR3 is 11 amino acids long. CDR1 MNHEY and CDR2 SVGAGI come from the germline V gene. CDR3 sequence reads: CASSQLDEQYF. CDR3 nucleotide sequence: TGTGCCAGCAGTCAACTAGATGAGCAGTACTTC.

The chain joins TRBV4-1 to TRBJ2-7; a possible D gene is TRBD1 (6 bases). CDR3 size: 16 residues. CDR1 is MGHRA and CDR2 is YSYEKL in the germline V gene. Trimming stripped 0 bases from V and 5 bases from J, with 17 bases between. The CDR3 nucleotides read TGCGCCAGCAGCCAAGATCGCACTAGGGGGTTGGACGAGCAGTACTTC. This encodes CASSQDRTRGLDEQYF.

The count of this clone is one. This chain connects TRBV27 to TRBJ1-1; D remains unclear. This CDR3 is 15 amino acids long. Germline lookup yields CDR1 MNHEY and CDR2 SMNVEV (reference sequence). The V end lost 2 bases, the J end lost 5 bases, and 15 bases lay between the germline ends. CDR3 DNA: TGTGCCAGCAGTTTAATTGGTGGTAGTAGAACTGAAGCTTTCTTT. It translates to CASSLIGGSRTEAFF.

V usage is TRBV6-2 or TRBV6-3 and J usage is TRBJ1-1; a possible D gene is TRBD1 (5 bases). CDR3 length equals 13 residues. The germline V gene encodes CDR1 MNHEY and CDR2 SVGEGT. The ends were cut back, 2 bases at V and 6 bases at J, with 10 bases in the middle. The chain's CDR3 is CASSYPGGAEAFF. CDR3 coding DNA: TGTGCCAGCAGTTACCCCGGGGGAGCTGAAGCTTTCTTT.

The V and J genes are TRBV12-5 and TRBJ2-1; no firm D call. CDR3 length: 13 amino acids. Trimming took off 4 bases at V and 7 bases at J, with 11 bases between the two ends. Germline V gene lookup returns CDR1 LGHNT and CDR2 FRNRAP. CDR3 loop: CASGSVNGNEQFF. The CDR3 DNA follows: TGTGCTAGTGGTTCCGTAAACGGTAATGAGCAGTTCTTC.

This chain uses TRBV27 with TRBJ1-2; 10 bases agree with TRBD1. The CDR3 is 14 residues long. Per germline, CDR1 MNHEY and CDR2 SMNVEV (reference sequence). The junction had 5 bases not matched to a gene; V was cut back by 5 bases and J by 5 bases. This chain's CDR3 is CASSGTGAGYGYTF. In DNA form, the CDR3 reads TGTGCCAGCAGTGGGACAGGGGCGGGATATGGCTACACCTTC.

The chain has TRBV7-2 and TRBJ2-7; 13 bases fit TRBD2. Germline V gene data show CDR1 as SGHTA and CDR2 as FQGNSA. The CDR3 loop spans 16 amino acids. V was pared by 3 bases and J by 2 bases, with 4 bases of the junction left unmatched. The CDR3 region has the DNA TGTGCCAGCAGCTTCGACGGACTAGCGGGAGCCTACGAGCAGTACTTC. It yields the protein CASSFDGLAGAYEQYF.

The rearrangement links TRBV7-8 to TRBJ2-1, with 10 positions matching TRBD2. The germline V gene has CDR1 SGHVS and CDR2 FQNEAQ. The ends lost 5 bases at V and 0 bases at J; junction bases unmatched: 4. The CDR3 extends over 16 amino acids. The CDR3 DNA follows: TGTGCCAGCAGCACCCCTAGCGGGAGCTCCTACAATGAGCAGTTCTTC. It is translated as CASSTPSGSSYNEQFF.

The chain recombines TRBV9 with TRBJ2-1; 8 positions match TRBD2. The germline gives CDR1 SGDLS, CDR2 YYNGEE. V was clipped by 0 bases and J by 0 bases; unmatched bases: 2. The CDR3 is 16 residues long. Here the CDR3 reads CASSVDTSGSYNEQFF. CDR3 bases: TGTGCCAGCAGCGTAGATACTAGCGGCTCCTACAATGAGCAGTTCTTC.

The gene calls are TRBV6-5 and TRBJ1-2; perhaps TRBD1 as D (5 bases). V was trimmed by 0 bases and J by 6 bases, leaving 11 bases between them. Germline V gives CDR1 MNHEY, CDR2 SVGAGI. The CDR3 totals 14 residues. CDR3 loop: CASSYSGHQNGYTF. In DNA form, the CDR3 reads TGTGCCAGCAGTTACTCTGGACACCAGAATGGCTACACCTTC.

The CDR3 region is CASSLDRRETQYF. CDR3 coding DNA: TGTGCCAGCAGCTTGGATCGTAGAGAGACCCAGTACTTC. The J gene is TRBJ2-5, the V gene TRBV5-6; D is unresolved. CDR3 length: 13 residues. Germline assignment: CDR1 SGHDT and CDR2 YYEEEE. V lost 0 bases and J 4 bases, leaving 7 bases between the germline ends. Combining the CDR3 with reference TRBV5-6 and TRBJ2-5 gives the whole variable domain DAGVTQSPTHLIKTRGQQVTLRCSPKSGHDTVSWYQQALGQGPQFIFQYYEEEERQRGNFPDRFSGHQFPNYSSELNVNALLLGDSALYLCASSLDRRETQYFGPGTRLLVL.

V usage is TRBV30 and J usage is TRBJ1-6; 7 nucleotides match TRBD1. The CDR3 is made up of 12 amino acids. Germline trimming cut 5 bases from V and 7 bases from J; bases unmatched to any gene: 2. The V gene's germline CDR1 is GTSNPN and CDR2 SVGIG (reference sequence). The CDR3 nucleotides are TGTGCCTGGGACAGGGTGAATTCACCCCTCCACTTT. It yields the protein CAWDRVNSPLHF.